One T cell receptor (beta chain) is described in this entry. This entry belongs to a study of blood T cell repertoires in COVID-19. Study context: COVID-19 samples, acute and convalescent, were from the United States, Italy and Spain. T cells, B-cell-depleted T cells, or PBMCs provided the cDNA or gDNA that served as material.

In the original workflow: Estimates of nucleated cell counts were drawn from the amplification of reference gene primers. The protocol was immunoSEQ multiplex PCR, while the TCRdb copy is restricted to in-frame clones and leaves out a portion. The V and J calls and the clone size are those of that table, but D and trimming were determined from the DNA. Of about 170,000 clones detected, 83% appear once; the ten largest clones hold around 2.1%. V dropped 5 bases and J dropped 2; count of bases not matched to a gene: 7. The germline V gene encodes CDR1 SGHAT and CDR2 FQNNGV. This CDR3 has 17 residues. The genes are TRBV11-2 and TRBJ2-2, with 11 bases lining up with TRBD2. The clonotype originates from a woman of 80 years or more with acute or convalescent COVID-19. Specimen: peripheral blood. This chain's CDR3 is CASSRTGLAVNTGELFF. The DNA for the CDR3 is TGTGCCAGCAGCCGAACGGGACTAGCGGTAAACACCGGGGAGCTGTTTTTT.